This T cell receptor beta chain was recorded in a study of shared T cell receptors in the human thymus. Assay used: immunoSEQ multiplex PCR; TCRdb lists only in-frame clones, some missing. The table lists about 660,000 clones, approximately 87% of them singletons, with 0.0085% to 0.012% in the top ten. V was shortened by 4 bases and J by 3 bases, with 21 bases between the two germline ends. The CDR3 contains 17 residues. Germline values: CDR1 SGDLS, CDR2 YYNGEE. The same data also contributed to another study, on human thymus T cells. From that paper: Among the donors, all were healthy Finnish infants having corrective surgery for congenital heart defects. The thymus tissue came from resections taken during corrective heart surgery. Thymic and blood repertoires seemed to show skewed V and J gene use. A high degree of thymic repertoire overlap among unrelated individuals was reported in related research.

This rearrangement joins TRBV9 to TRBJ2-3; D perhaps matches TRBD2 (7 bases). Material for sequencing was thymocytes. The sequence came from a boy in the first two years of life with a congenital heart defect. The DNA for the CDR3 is TGTGCCAGCAGCCCCTACCAGGGGCGGGAGAAAACAGATACGCAGTATTTT. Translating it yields CASSPYQGREKTDTQYF.